A selection of T cell receptor beta chains follows, all from one sample in a study of blood T cells in healthy people across ages. TCRdb called the 5' RACE reads again in MiXCR, with one record for every CDR3 protein. This sample has just over 800,000 distinct CDR3 sequences, with 60% to 80% found just once. Sequencing input: blood. Receptor source: a young man in good health. CDR3s include the opening cysteine and the closing phenylalanine or tryptophan. Each record gives: J gene, V gene, clone size, D gene, CDR3 protein, CDR3 DNA. The D gene is left open where the match is weak. Clone size is not always given. Where it is, it says once, few, many or a class for expanded clones.

>TRBJ2-1|TRBV7-3|few|TRBD2
CASSPHSGGPNPYNEQFF
TGTGCCAGCAGCCCGCATAGCGGGGGGCCTAACCCGTACAATGAGCAGTTCTTC
>TRBJ2-1|TRBV5-1|few|TRBD1
CASSVTGSEQFF
TGCGCCAGCAGCGTGACAGGGAGTGAGCAGTTCTTC
>TRBJ2-4|TRBV12-3/TRBV12-4|-|-
CASSFEVDTYLAKNIQYF
TGTGCCAGCAGTTTTGAGGTAGACACCTATCTAGCCAAAAACATTCAGTACTTC
>TRBJ2-5|TRBV7-2|-|-
CASSIDSAFETQYF
TGTGCCAGCAGCATTGACAGTGCCTTCGAGACCCAGTACTTC
>TRBJ2-7|TRBV29-1|-|-
CSVDLQGAGEQYF
TGCAGCGTTGACCTTCAAGGGGCTGGCGAGCAGTACTTC
>TRBJ2-1|TRBV9|-|TRBD2
CASSRGGAGNEQFF
TGTGCCAGCAGCCGCGGGGGGGCCGGCAATGAGCAGTTCTTC
>TRBJ1-3|TRBV7-2|-|-
CASSLARDPTSDTIYF
TGTGCCAGCAGCTTAGCCAGGGACCCAACGTCGGACACCATATATTTT
>TRBJ2-5|TRBV7-9|-|TRBD2
CASSPRGLAARKETQYF
TGTGCCAGCAGTCCCCGAGGACTAGCGGCCCGAAAAGAGACCCAGTACTTC
>TRBJ2-5|TRBV14|-|-
CASSLHRVQETQYF
TGTGCCAGCAGCCTACACAGGGTACAAGAGACCCAGTACTTC
>TRBJ2-1|TRBV7-6|-|TRBD1
CASSSTGGQDNEQFF
TGTGCCAGCAGCTCGACAGGGGGCCAGGACAATGAGCAGTTCTTC
>TRBJ2-6|TRBV4-1|many|-
CASSHDSSGANVLTF
TGCGCCAGCAGCCACGACAGCTCTGGGGCCAACGTCCTGACTTTC